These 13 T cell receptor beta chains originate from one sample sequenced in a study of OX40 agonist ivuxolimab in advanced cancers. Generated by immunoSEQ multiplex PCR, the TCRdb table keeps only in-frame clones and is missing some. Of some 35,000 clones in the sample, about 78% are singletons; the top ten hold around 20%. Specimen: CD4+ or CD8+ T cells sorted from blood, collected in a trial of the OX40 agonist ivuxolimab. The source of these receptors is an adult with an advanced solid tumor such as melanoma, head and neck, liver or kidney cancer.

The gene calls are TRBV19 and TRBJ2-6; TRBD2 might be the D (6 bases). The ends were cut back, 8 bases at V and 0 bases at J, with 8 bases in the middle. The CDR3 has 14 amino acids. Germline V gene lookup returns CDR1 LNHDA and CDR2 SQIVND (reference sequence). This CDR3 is CASGGLSGANVLTF. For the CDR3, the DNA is TGTGCCAGTGGGGGACTCTCTGGGGCCAACGTCCTGACTTTC. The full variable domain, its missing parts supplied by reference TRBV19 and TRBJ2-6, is DGGITQSPKYLFRKEGQNVTLSCEQNLNHDAMYWYRQDPGQGLRLIYYSQIVNDFQKGDIAEGYSVSREKKESFPLTVTSAQKNPTAFYLCASGGLSGANVLTFGAGSRLTVL.

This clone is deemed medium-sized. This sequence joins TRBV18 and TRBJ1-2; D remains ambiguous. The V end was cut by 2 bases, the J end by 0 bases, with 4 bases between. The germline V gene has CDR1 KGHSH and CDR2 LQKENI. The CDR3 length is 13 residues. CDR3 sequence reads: CASSPAANYGYTF. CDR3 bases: TGTGCCAGCTCACCAGCAGCTAACTATGGCTACACCTTC.

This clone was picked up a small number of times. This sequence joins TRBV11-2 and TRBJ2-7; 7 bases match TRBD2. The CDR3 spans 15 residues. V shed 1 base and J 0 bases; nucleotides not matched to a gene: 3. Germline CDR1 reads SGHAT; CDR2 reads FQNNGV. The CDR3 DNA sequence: TGTGCCAGCAGCTTAGGGGAGGGGAGCTCCTACGAGCAGTACTTC. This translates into CASSLGEGSSYEQYF. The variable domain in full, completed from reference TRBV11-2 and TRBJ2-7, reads EAGVAQSPRYKIIEKRQSVAFWCNPISGHATLYWYQQILGQGPKLLIQFQNNGVVDDSQLPKDRFSAERLKGVDSTLKIQPAKLEDSAVYLCASSLGEGSSYEQYFGPGTRLTVT.

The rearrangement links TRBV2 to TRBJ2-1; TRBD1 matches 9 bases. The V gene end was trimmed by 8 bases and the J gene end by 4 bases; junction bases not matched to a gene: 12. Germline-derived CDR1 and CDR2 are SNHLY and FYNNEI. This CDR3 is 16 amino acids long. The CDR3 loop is CASWTSPGQGYNEQFF. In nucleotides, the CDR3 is TGTGCCAGCTGGACTTCACCGGGACAGGGATACAATGAGCAGTTCTTC.

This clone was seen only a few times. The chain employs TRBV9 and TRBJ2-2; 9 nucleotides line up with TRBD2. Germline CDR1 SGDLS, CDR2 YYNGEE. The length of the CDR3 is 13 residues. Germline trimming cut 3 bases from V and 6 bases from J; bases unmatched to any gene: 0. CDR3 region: CASSASGAGELFF. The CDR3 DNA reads TGTGCCAGCAGCGCTAGCGGGGCCGGGGAGCTGTTTTTT.

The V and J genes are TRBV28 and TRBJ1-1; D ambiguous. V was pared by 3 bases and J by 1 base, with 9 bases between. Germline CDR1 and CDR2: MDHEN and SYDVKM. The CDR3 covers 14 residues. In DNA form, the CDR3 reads TGTGCCAGCAGTTTTTTTACAGAGAACACTGAAGCTTTCTTT. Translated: CASSFFTENTEAFF.

The CDR3 DNA sequence: TGTGCCAGCAGTGACTCAGCGGACACCGGGGAGCTGTTTTTT. Its translation is CASSDSADTGELFF. The J gene is TRBJ2-2, the V gene TRBV6-4; D possibly corresponds to TRBD2 (5 bases). Germline V CDR1 and CDR2: MRHNA, SNTAGT. Trimming removed 0 bases at V and 3 bases at J, with 5 bases between. This CDR3 has 14 residues.

CDR3 sequence reads: CASRGDREKLFF. The CDR3 coding sequence is TGTGCCAGCAGGGGGGACAGGGAAAAACTGTTTTTT. The rearrangement links TRBV6-5 to TRBJ1-4, with 8 bases matching TRBD1. The CDR3 covers 12 residues. Germline CDR1 reads MNHEY; CDR2 reads SVGAGI. After removal of 6 bases from V and 8 bases from J, the junction contained 2 bases not matched to a gene.

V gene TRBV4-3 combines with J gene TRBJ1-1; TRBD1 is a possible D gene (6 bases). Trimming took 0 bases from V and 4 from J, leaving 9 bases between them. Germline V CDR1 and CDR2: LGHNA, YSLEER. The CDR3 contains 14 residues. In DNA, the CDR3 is TGCGCCAGCAGCCAAGAGTCCAGGGGCACTGAAGCTTTCTTT. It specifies CASSQESRGTEAFF.

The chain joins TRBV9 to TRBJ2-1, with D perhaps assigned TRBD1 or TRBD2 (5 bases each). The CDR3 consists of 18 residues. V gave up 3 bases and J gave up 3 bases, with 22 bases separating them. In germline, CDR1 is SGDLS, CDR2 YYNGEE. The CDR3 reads CASSDPKRTGPGYNEQFF. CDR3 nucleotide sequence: TGTGCCAGCAGCGACCCAAAAAGGACGGGACCGGGCTACAATGAGCAGTTCTTC.

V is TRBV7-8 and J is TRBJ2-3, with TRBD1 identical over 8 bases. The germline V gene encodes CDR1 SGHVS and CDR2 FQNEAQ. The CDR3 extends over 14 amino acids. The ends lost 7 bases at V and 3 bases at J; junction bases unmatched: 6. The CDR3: CASKDRAYTDTQYF. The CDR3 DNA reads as TGTGCCAGCAAGGACAGGGCTTATACAGATACGCAGTATTTT.

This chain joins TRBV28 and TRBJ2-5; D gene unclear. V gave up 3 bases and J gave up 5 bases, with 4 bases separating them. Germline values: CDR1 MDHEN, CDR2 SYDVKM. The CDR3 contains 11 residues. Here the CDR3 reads CASSFDETQYF. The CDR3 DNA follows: TGTGCCAGCAGTTTTGACGAGACCCAGTACTTC. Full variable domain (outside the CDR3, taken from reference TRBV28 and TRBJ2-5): DVKVTQSSRYLVKRTGEKVFLECVQDMDHENMFWYRQDPGLGLRLIYFSYDVKMKEKGDIPEGYSVSREKKERFSLILESASTNQTSMYLCASSFDETQYFGPGTRLLVL.

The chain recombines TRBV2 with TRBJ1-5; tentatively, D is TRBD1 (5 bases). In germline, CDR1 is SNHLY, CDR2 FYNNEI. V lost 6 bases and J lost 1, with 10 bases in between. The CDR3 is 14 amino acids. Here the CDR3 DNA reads TGTGCCAGCAGGCCAGGGACGAGCAATCAGCCCCAGCATTTT. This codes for CASRPGTSNQPQHF. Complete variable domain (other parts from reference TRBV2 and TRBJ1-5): EPEVTQTPSHQVTQMGQEVILRCVPISNHLYFYWYRQILGQKVEFLVSFYNNEISEKSEIFDDQFSVERPDGSNFTLKIRSTKLEDSAMYFCASRPGTSNQPQHFGDGTRLSIL.